These 21 T cell receptor beta chains share one sample of origin, sequenced in a study of blood T cell repertoires in COVID-19. This table comes from immunoSEQ multiplex PCR, and its TCRdb copy is limited to in-frame clones, with some not included. Of under 350,000 clones in the sample, around nine tenths are singletons; the top ten hold roughly 5.1%. The sequenced sample consisted of peripheral blood. These receptors came from a middle-aged man with acute or convalescent COVID-19.

In its sample, this clone was seen once. The chain carries TRBV7-8 and TRBJ1-3; D is ambiguous. The germline V and J ends were trimmed by 8 bases and 1 base, with 6 bases remaining between them. The CDR3 has 12 residues. Germline V CDR1 and CDR2: SGHVS, FQNEAQ. Here the CDR3 DNA reads TGTGCCAGCCAGGAATCTGGAAACACCATATATTTT. The encoded protein is CASQESGNTIYF.

This clone has a single count. The chain uses TRBV5-1 and TRBJ2-7; D might be TRBD1 (5 bases). V was shortened by 5 bases and J by 6 bases, with 12 bases between the two germline ends. In germline, CDR1 is SGHRS, CDR2 YFSETQ. CDR3 length equals 12 residues. The chain's CDR3 is CASRWTQGEQYF. In nucleotides, the CDR3 is TGCGCCAGCAGATGGACCCAGGGCGAGCAGTACTTC.

The V call is TRBV5-8, the J call TRBJ1-4; 8 nucleotides line up with TRBD1. The CDR3 has 14 residues. Germline lookup yields CDR1 SGHTS and CDR2 YDEGEE. With 4 bases clipped from V and 8 bases from J, the junction kept 7 bases outside the gene matches. Written as DNA, the CDR3 is TGTGCCAGCAGCACCACAGGGGGAAGGGAAAAACTGTTTTTT. Amino acids: CASSTTGGREKLFF.

Turning to this clone: This may be a read error, as it is one base from a much larger clone. Other DNA variants within this sample encode the same CDR3. The chain combines TRBV7-3 with TRBJ1-1; D unclear. V lost 5 bases and J lost 1, with 8 bases in between. There are 13 residues in the CDR3. CDR1 and CDR2 from the germline V gene are SGHTA and FQGTGA. The CDR3 region is CASSLYRNTEAFF. The CDR3 DNA reads TGTGCCAGCAGCCTCTACAGGAACACTGAAGCTTTCTTT.

This chain connects TRBV27 to TRBJ2-7; D is ambiguous. This CDR3 is built from 13 residues. Germline CDR1 is MNHEY and CDR2 is SMNVEV (reference sequence). The ends were cut back, 3 bases at V and 0 bases at J, with 6 bases in the middle. DNA of the CDR3: TGTGCCAGCAGTTTTTACGGCTCCTACGAGCAGTACTTC. It translates to CASSFYGSYEQYF.

V usage is TRBV5-5 and J usage is TRBJ1-2; tentatively, D is TRBD1 (5 bases). The CDR3 loop spans 14 amino acids. Germline loops: CDR1 SGHKS, CDR2 YYEKEE (reference sequence). V gave up 4 bases and J gave up 3 bases, with 13 bases separating them. The CDR3 coding sequence is TGTGCCAGCAGCACCCAGACAGAGCACTATGGCTACACCTTC. Protein product: CASSTQTEHYGYTF. Full variable domain (rest looked up from reference TRBV5-5 and TRBJ1-2): DAGVTQSPTHLIKTRGQQVTLRCSPISGHKSVSWYQQVLGQGPQFIFQYYEKEERGRGNFPDRFSARQFPNYSSELNVNALLLGDSALYLCASSTQTEHYGYTFGSGTRLTVV.

The J gene is TRBJ1-4, the V gene TRBV10-3; perhaps TRBD1 as D (5 bases). CDR1 is ENHRY and CDR2 is SYGVKD in the germline V gene. V was cut by 3 bases and J by 6 bases, with 8 bases left in between. The CDR3 extends over 13 amino acids. In nucleotides, the CDR3 is TGTGCCATCAGTGAACAAGGGGATGAAAAACTGTTTTTT. Encoded protein: CAISEQGDEKLFF.

This rearrangement joins TRBV27 to TRBJ2-7, with D maybe TRBD1 (6 bases). The V and J ends lost 2 bases and 2 bases respectively, with 7 bases between them. The CDR3 runs 13 residues. The V gene's germline CDR1 is MNHEY and CDR2 SMNVEV (reference sequence). DNA of the CDR3: TGTGCCAGCAGTTTAGACAGGACCTACGAGCAGTACTTC. It is translated as CASSLDRTYEQYF.

The rearrangement joins TRBV12-5 to TRBJ1-5; D gene uncertain. The V end lost 2 bases, the J end lost 4 bases, and 6 bases lay between the germline ends. Germline assignment: CDR1 LGHNT and CDR2 FRNRAP. This CDR3 is 13 amino acids long. CDR3 region: CASGLNKNQPQHF. The CDR3 nucleotides read TGTGCTAGTGGTTTGAACAAGAATCAGCCCCAGCATTTT.

V and J are TRBV7-8 and TRBJ2-7; TRBD1 matches at 8 bases. Looked up from germline, CDR1 is SGHVS and CDR2 is FQNEAQ. The CDR3 runs to 17 residues. V was pared by 0 bases and J by 5 bases, with 12 bases of the junction left unmatched. The CDR3 region is CASSLANRRTGRNEQYF. In DNA, the CDR3 is TGTGCCAGCAGCTTAGCGAACAGGAGGACAGGGAGGAACGAGCAGTACTTC.

A note on this clone: The junction differs from germline at one of its ends, possibly a read error. The gene calls are TRBV30 and TRBJ1-4, with D possibly matching TRBD1 (6 bases). The germline CDR1 and CDR2 sequences are GTSNPN and SVGIG (reference sequence). CDR3 size: 13 residues. Here the CDR3 DNA reads TGCCGGACCCGGGGGGCCCTTAATGAAAAACTGTTTTTT. Translation gives CRTRGALNEKLFF.

This clone was counted only a few times. This sequence joins TRBV20-1 and TRBJ1-2, with D possibly TRBD1 on 5 matching bases. This CDR3 has 11 amino acids. The germline V and J ends were trimmed by 3 bases and 8 bases, with 10 bases remaining between them. CDR1 DFQATT and CDR2 SNEGSKA come from the germline V gene (reference sequence). The CDR3 reads CSASRVGGYTF. CDR3 sequence (DNA): TGCAGTGCTAGCAGGGTGGGCGGCTACACCTTC.

The chain joins TRBV5-1 to TRBJ1-1; D may be TRBD1 (6 bases). This CDR3 contains 14 residues. V dropped 6 bases and J dropped 4 bases, with 16 bases sitting between them. Germline CDR1 reads SGHRS; CDR2 reads YFSETQ. The CDR3 spells CASTQGQIFTEAFF. CDR3 DNA sequence: TGCGCCAGCACGCAAGGACAGATTTTCACTGAAGCTTTCTTT.

The V and J genes are TRBV30 and TRBJ1-4; possibly TRBD1 for D (6 bases). Germline-derived CDR1 and CDR2 are GTSNPN and SVGIG (reference sequence). This CDR3 has 14 amino acids. V gave up 0 bases and J gave up 8 bases, with 13 bases separating them. The CDR3 loop reads CAWSVIGGNEKLFF. The CDR3 DNA is TGTGCCTGGAGTGTAATAGGGGGAAACGAAAAACTGTTTTTT. Looking up the rest from reference TRBV30 and TRBJ1-4 gives the full variable domain: SQTIHQWPATLVQPVGSPLSLECTVEGTSNPNLYWYRQAAGRGLQLLFYSVGIGQISSEVPQNLSASRPQDRQFILSSKKLLLSDSGFYLCAWSVIGGNEKLFFGSGTQLSVL.

This chain uses TRBV10-1 with TRBJ1-2; D gene unclear. Germline-derived CDR1 and CDR2 are WNHNN and SYGVQD (reference sequence). V shed 2 bases and J shed 2 bases, with 6 bases lying between them. The CDR3 loop spans 13 amino acids. CDR3 coding DNA: TGCGCCAGCAGTGAGGACGGGAACTATGGCTACACCTTC. This translates into CASSEDGNYGYTF.

The chain couples TRBV6-2 or TRBV6-3 to TRBJ1-6, with D unclear. This CDR3 contains 15 residues. Trimming removed 5 bases at V and 3 bases at J, with 11 bases between. The V gene's germline CDR1 is MNHEY and CDR2 SVGEGT. The CDR3 protein is CASSALSLYNSPLHF. CDR3 DNA sequence: TGTGCCAGCAGTGCCCTTAGCCTCTATAATTCACCCCTCCACTTT.

Written as DNA, the CDR3 is TGTGCCAGCAGCCAAGCAGGGTATGGTGGCTACACCTTC. Protein sequence: CASSQAGYGGYTF. The chain combines TRBV3-1 (or the pseudogene TRBV3-2) with TRBJ1-2, with D possibly being TRBD1 (5 bases). This CDR3 is built from 13 residues. Trimming stripped 1 base from V and 7 bases from J, with 10 bases between. CDR1 is LGHDT, CDR2 YNNKEL, per germline (reference sequence).

The table lists this clone with a count of one. The chain has TRBV18 and TRBJ2-7; 8 bases map to TRBD1. CDR1 is KGHSH and CDR2 is LQKENI in the germline V gene. V lost 9 bases to trimming and J lost 0 bases; unmatched junction nucleotides: 7. The CDR3 is made up of 14 amino acids. CDR3 sequence: CASGQGPGSYEQYF. The CDR3 region has the DNA TGTGCCAGTGGACAGGGTCCGGGCTCCTACGAGCAGTACTTC.

The CDR3 region has the DNA TGTGCCAGCAGCTTATCCCGAGGCACTGAAGCTTTCTTT. Its translation is CASSLSRGTEAFF. The chain joins TRBV7-3 to TRBJ1-1; D unclear. CDR3 size: 13 residues. V dropped 2 bases and J dropped 4 bases, with 8 bases sitting between them. CDR1 and CDR2 (germline): SGHTA, FQGTGA.

The chain is built from TRBV2 and TRBJ1-2; no definite D call. The V gene's germline CDR1 is SNHLY and CDR2 FYNNEI. The CDR3 covers 14 residues. Trimming pared 3 bases from V and 2 bases from J, leaving 10 bases between. The CDR3 region is CASSERAGNYGYTF. CDR3 DNA sequence: TGTGCCAGCAGTGAGAGAGCGGGGAACTATGGCTACACCTTC.

This clone has just a few counts. The V gene is TRBV15, the J gene TRBJ1-5, with TRBD1 identical over 9 bases. Germline loops: CDR1 LNHNV, CDR2 YYDKDF (reference sequence). With 4 bases clipped from V and 5 bases from J, the junction kept 6 bases outside the gene matches. The CDR3 is made up of 15 amino acids. The CDR3 DNA follows: TGTGCCACCAGCATTTCGGGACAGGGATATCAGCCCCAGCATTTT. Its translation: CATSISGQGYQPQHF.